There are many counts of the clone carrying this T cell receptor (beta chain). Its antigen is undetermined. This CDR3 has 14 residues. Trimming removed 3 bases from V and 7 bases from J, with 10 bases in between. Amplified TCR beta CDR3 regions were obtained using RNA transcripts as template. The authors performed first-round RT-PCR with HTBI primers and then a second-round multiplex PCR. TCRdb itself ran the multiplex PCR reads through MiXCR, one entry per CDR3 protein. Of 300,000 to 400,000 distinct CDR3 sequences detected, roughly a sixth appear once; the ten largest clones hold roughly 2.4%. This sample is part of a study of Graves' ophthalmopathy and Graves' hyperthyroidism. Study findings and constraints: Most expanded clonotypes from thyroid (those above 0.001 frequency) were also found in blood.

The sequencing sample was made of peripheral blood. This clonotype was obtained from an adult woman with stable Graves' hyperthyroidism. The chain uses TRBV12-3 or TRBV12-4 and TRBJ1-6; D ambiguous. The CDR3 DNA sequence: TGTGCCAGCAGTTTGACATCGTGGAATTCACCCCTCCACTTT. This gives the protein CASSLTSWNSPLHF.